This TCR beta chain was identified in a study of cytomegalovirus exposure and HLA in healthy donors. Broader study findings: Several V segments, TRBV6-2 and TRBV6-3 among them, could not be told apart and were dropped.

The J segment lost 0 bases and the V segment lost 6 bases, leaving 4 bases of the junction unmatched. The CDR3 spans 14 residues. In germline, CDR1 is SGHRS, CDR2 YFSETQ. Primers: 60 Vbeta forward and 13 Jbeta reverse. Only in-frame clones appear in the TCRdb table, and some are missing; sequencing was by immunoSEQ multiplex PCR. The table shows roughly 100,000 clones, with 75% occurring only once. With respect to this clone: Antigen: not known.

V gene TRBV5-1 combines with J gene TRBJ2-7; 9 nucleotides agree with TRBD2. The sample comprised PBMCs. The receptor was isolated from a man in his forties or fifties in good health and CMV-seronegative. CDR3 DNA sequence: TGCGCCAGCACCTGGACTAGCGCCTCCTACGAGCAGTACTTC. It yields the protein CASTWTSASYEQYF.